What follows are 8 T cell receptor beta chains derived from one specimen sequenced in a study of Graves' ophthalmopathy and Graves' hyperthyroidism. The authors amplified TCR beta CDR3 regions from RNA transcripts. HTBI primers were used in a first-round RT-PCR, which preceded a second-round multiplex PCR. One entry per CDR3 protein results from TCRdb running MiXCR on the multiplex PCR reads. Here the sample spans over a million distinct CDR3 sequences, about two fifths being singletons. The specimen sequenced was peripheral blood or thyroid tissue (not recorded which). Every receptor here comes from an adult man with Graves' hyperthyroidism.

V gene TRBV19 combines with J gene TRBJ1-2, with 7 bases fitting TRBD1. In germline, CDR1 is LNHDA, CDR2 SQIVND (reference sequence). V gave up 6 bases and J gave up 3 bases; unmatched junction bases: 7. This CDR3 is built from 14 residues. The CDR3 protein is CASRRTGLYYGYTF. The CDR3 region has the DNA TGTGCCAGTAGACGGACAGGATTATACTATGGCTACACCTTC. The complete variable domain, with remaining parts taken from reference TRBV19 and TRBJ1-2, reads DGGITQSPKYLFRKEGQNVTLSCEQNLNHDAMYWYRQDPGQGLRLIYYSQIVNDFQKGDIAEGYSVSREKKESFPLTVTSAQKNPTAFYLCASRRTGLYYGYTFGSGTRLTVV.

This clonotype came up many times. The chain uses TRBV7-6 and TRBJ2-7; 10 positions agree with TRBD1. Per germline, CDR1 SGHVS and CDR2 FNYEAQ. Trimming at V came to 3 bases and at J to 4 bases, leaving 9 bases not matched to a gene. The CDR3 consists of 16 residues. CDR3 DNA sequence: TGTGCCAGCAGCTTTGGTAGACAGGGGGCGTCGTACGAGCAGTACTTC. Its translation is CASSFGRQGASYEQYF.

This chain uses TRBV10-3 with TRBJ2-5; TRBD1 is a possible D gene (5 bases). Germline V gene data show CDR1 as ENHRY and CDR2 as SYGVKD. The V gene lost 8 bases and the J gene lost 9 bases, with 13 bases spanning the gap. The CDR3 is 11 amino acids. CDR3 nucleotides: TGTGCCATCCCCCCCCAGGGATCCCAGTACTTC. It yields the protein CAIPPQGSQYF.

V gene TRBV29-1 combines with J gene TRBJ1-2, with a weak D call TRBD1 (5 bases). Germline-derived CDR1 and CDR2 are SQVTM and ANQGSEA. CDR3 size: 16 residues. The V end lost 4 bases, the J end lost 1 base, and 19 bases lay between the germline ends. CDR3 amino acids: CSVGSGAGAINYGYTF. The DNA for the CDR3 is TGCAGCGTTGGCTCTGGGGCAGGAGCGATTAACTATGGCTACACCTTC.

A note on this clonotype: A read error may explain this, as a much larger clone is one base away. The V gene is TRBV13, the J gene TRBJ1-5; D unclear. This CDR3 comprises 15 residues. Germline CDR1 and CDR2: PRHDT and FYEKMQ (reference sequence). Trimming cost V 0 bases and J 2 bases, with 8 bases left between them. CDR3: CASSLGHTGNQPQHF. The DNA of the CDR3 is TGTGCCAGCAGCTTAGGCCACACCGGCAATCAGCCCCAGCATTTT.

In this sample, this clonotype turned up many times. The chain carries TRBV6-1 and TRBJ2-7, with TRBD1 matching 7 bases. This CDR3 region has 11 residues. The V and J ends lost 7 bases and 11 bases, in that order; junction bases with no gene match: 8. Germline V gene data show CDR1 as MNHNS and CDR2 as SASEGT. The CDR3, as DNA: TGTGCCAGCACCCGGACAGGAGAAGAGTACTTC. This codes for CASTRTGEEYF.

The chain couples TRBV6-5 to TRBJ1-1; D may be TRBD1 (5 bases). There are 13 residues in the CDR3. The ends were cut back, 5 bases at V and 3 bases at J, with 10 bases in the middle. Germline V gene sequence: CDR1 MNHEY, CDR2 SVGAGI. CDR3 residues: CASSKDTYTEAFF. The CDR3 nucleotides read TGTGCCAGCAGTAAGGACACCTACACTGAAGCTTTCTTT.

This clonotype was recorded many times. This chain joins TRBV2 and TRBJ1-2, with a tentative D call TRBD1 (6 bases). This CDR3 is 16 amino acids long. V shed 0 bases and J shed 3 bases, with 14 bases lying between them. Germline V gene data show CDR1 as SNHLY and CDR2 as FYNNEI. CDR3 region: CASSEAGGGTYYGYTF. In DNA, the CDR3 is TGTGCCAGCAGTGAAGCGGGGGGGGGGACATACTATGGCTACACCTTC.